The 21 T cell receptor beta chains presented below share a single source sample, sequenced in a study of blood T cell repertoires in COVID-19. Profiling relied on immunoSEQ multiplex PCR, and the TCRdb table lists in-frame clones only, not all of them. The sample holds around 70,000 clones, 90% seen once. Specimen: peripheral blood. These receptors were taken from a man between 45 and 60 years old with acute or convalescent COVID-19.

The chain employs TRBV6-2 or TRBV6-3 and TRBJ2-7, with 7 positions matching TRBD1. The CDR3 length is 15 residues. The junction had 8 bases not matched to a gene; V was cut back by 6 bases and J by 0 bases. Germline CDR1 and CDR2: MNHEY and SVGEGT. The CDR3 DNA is TGTGCCAGCAGCGACGGACAGGTTAGCTCCTACGAGCAGTACGTC. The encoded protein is CASSDGQVSSYEQYV.

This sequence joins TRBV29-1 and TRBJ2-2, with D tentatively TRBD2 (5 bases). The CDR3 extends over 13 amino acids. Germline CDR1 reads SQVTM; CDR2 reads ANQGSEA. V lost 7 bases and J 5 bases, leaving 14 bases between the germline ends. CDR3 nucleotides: TGCAGCGCCTCAGCGGCATCAACCGGGGAGCTGTTTTTT. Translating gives CSASAASTGELFF.

CDR3 loop: CASSLNTGELFF. The CDR3 DNA reads as TGTGCCAGCAGCCTTAACACCGGGGAGCTGTTTTTT. This rearrangement joins TRBV7-3 to TRBJ2-2; no clear D. The V end was cut by 5 bases, the J end by 2 bases, with 3 bases between. In germline, CDR1 is SGHTA, CDR2 FQGTGA. The CDR3 extends over 12 amino acids.

CDR3 DNA sequence: TGCGCCAGCAGCAACCGGGATGGGGACACTGAAGCTTTCTTT. This encodes CASSNRDGDTEAFF. The V call is TRBV5-1, the J call TRBJ1-1; D gene ambiguous. The length of the CDR3 is 14 residues. V was clipped by 4 bases and J by 3 bases, with 13 bases between them. Germline CDR1 and CDR2: SGHRS and YFSETQ. Based on the CDR3 plus reference TRBV5-1 and TRBJ1-1, the full variable domain is KAGVTQTPRYLIKTRGQQVTLSCSPISGHRSVSWYQQTPGQGLQFLFEYFSETQRNKGNFPGRFSGRQFSNSRSEMNVSTLELGDSALYLCASSNRDGDTEAFFGQGTRLTVV.

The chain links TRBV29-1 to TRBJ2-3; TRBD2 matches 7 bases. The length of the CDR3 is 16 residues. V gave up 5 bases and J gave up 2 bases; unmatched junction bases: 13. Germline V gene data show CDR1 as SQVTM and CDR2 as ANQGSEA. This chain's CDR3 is CSVTRGDYYFTDTQYF. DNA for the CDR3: TGCAGCGTTACACGGGGGGACTACTATTTCACAGATACGCAGTATTTT.

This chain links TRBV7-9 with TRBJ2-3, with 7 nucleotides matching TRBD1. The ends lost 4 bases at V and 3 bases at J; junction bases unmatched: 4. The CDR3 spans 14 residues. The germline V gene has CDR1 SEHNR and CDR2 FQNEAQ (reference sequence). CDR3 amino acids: CASSSDRATDTQYF. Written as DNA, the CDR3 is TGTGCCAGCAGCTCAGACAGGGCGACAGATACGCAGTATTTT.

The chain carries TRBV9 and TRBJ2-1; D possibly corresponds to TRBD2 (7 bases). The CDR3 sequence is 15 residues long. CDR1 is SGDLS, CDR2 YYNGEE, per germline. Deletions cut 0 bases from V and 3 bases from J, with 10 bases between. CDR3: CASSVDGGHYNEQFF. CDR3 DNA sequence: TGTGCCAGCAGCGTAGACGGGGGGCACTACAATGAGCAGTTCTTC.

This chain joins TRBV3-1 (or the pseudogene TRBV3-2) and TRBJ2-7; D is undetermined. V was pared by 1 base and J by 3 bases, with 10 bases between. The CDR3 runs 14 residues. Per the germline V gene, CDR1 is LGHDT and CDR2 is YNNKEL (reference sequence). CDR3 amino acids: CASSQVGRNYEQYF. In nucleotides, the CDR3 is TGTGCCAGCAGCCAAGTTGGCAGGAACTACGAGCAGTACTTC.

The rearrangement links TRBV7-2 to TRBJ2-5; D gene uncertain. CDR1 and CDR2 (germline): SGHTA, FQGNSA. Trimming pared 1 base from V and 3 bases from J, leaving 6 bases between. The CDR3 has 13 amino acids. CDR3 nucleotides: TGTGCCAGCAGCTTAGGGTCGGAAGAGACCCAGTACTTC. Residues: CASSLGSEETQYF.

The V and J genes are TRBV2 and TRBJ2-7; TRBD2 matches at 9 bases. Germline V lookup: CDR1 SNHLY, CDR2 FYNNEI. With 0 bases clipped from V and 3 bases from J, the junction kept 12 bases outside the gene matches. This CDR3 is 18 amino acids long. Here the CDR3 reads CASSEALGWGRGGYEQYV. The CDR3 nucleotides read TGTGCCAGCAGTGAAGCGCTTGGATGGGGGCGGGGGGGCTACGAGCAGTACGTC.

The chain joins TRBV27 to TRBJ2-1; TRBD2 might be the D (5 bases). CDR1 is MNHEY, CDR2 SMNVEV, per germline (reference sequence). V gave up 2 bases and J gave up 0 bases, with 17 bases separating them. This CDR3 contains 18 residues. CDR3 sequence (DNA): TGTGCCAGCAGTTTAAGTTCAGTTCGGGGATTCTCCTACAATGAGCAGTTCTTC. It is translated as CASSLSSVRGFSYNEQFF.

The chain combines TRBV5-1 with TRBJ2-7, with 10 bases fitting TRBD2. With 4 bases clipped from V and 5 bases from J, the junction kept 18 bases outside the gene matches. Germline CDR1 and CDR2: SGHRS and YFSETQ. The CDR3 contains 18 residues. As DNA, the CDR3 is TGCGCCAGCAGCCGGGCTAGCGGGAGCCCTTTTTCAGGCCACGAGCAGTACTTC. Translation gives CASSRASGSPFSGHEQYF.

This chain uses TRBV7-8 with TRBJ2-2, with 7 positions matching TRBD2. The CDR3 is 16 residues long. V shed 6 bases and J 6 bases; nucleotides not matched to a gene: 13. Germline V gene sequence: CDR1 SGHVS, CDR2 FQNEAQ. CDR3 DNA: TGTGCCAGCAGGGATGTGGCGGGGGTAAACTCCGGGGAGCTGTTTTTT. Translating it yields CASRDVAGVNSGELFF.

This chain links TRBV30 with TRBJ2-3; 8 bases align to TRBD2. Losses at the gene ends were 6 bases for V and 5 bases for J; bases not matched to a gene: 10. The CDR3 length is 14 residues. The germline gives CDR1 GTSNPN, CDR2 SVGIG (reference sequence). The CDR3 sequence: CACGGARWQDTQYF. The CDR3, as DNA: TGTGCCTGCGGGGGGGCGAGATGGCAAGATACGCAGTATTTT.

The chain's CDR3 is CASSHSLRTDTQYF. CDR3 coding DNA: TGTGCCAGCAGTCACAGCCTCCGCACAGATACGCAGTATTTT. The gene calls are TRBV28 and TRBJ2-3; D is unresolved. Trimming removed 5 bases at V and 1 base at J, with 10 bases between. The V gene's germline CDR1 is MDHEN and CDR2 SYDVKM. The CDR3 loop spans 14 amino acids.

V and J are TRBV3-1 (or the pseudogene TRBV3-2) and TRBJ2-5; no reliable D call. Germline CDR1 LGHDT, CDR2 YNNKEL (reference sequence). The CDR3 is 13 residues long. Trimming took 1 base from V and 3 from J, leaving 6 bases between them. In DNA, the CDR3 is TGTGCCAGCAGCCAAGGACTTAAAGAGACCCAGTACTTC. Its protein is CASSQGLKETQYF.

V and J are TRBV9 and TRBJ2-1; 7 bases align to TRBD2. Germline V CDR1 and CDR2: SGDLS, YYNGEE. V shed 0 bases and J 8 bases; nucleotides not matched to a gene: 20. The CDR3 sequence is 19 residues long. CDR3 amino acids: CASSVGWAVGPGGSHEQFF. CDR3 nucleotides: TGTGCCAGCAGCGTAGGGTGGGCGGTCGGACCGGGGGGATCCCATGAGCAGTTCTTC.

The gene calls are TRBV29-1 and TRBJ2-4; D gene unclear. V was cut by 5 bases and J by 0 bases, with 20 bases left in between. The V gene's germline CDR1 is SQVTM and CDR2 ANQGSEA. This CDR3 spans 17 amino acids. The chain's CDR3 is CSVKKAFDTLAKNIQYF. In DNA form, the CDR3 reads TGCAGCGTTAAAAAGGCCTTCGACACACTAGCCAAAAACATTCAGTACTTC.

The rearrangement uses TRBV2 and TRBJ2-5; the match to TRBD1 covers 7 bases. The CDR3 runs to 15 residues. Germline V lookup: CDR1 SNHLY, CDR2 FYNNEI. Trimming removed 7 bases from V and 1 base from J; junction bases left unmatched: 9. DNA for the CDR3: TGTGCCAGCACCCCAGACAGGGACCGCCAAGAGACCCAGTACTTC. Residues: CASTPDRDRQETQYF. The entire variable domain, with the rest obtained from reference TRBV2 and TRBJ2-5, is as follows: EPEVTQTPSHQVTQMGQEVILRCVPISNHLYFYWYRQILGQKVEFLVSFYNNEISEKSEIFDDQFSVERPDGSNFTLKIRSTKLEDSAMYFCASTPDRDRQETQYFGPGTRLLVL.

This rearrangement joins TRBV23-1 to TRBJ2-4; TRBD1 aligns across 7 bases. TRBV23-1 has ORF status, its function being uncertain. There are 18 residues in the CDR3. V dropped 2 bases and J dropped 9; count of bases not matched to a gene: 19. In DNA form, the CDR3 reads TGCGCCAGCAGTCAAGTTACAGCGGACGGACAGGACATTTTCATTCAGTACTTC. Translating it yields CASSQVTADGQDIFIQYF.

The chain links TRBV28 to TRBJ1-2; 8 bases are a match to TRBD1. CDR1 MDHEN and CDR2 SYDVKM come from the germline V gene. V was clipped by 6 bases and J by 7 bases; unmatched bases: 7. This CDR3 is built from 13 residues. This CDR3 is CASRTGTGGGYTF. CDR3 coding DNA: TGTGCCAGCAGAACAGGGACAGGAGGTGGCTACACCTTC.